This T cell receptor (beta chain) was recovered during a study of CXCR3-negative and CXCR3-positive naive CD8 T cells (dated by TCRdb to the late 2010s). Concerning the study at large: In total, roughly 150 million TRB reads were obtained, or roughly 1.5 +/- 0.3 million reads per library. Diversity and physicochemical repertoire analyses were performed on about a dozen donors pooled from two independent experiments. Naive subsets from about five donors and memory cells from 3 donors were included in the TRBV-TRBJ cluster analysis.

Each CD8+ T cell subset was flow-sorted in triplicate, with 300,000 or so cells per subset placed directly into RLT lysis buffer. To keep memory contaminants out, a stringent definition of naive CD8+ T cells was applied: CD45RO-CCR7+CD27+CD95-. Peripheral blood mononuclear cells were isolated from buffy coats using standard density gradient centrifugation. A FACSAria III was used to flow-sort naive CXCR3-negative and CXCR3-positive CD8+ T cells. An RNeasy Mini Kit was used to extract total RNA from the sorted cells. General findings and caveats noted by the study authors: Freshly isolated PBMCs were used for most assays because CXCR3 expression went down partially after cryopreservation. Within the same donor, TRBV-TRBJ usage looked similar between naive CXCR3-negative and CXCR3-positive cells, but memory cells had distinct patterns. Both naive subsets had comparably high repertoire diversity, while memory CD8+ T cells had much lower repertoire diversity. TRB CDR3s from CXCR3-positive naive cells showed higher hydrophobicity (lower Kidera factor 4), lower energy, and higher strength and volume indices than CXCR3-negative naive cells. Surface CD5, linked to self-reactivity in mice, was comparable between naive subsets; TCR interaction strength was therefore also inferred from TRB CDR3 physicochemical properties.

A remark on this clonotype: Its antigen is currently not known.

For CDR1 and CDR2, the germline V gene (reference sequence) lists SEHNR and FQNEAQ. CDR3 length: 16 amino acids, cysteine to phenylalanine. DNA for this receptor is not on file. TCRdb records NextSeq 550 as the sequencer. The Human TCR Profiling Kit (MiLaboratory) was used to prepare UMI-labeled 5' RACE TRB cDNA libraries. cDNA synthesis used the entire amount of extracted RNA, and PCR amplification then used the entire amount of cDNA produced. Libraries were prepared in parallel with an identical number of PCR cycles. As for how the authors treated the data: With a requirement of at least two reads per UMI, MIGEC and MiXCR extracted about 56,000 +/- 9,600 unique UMI-labeled TRB cDNA molecules per library. On average, roughly 40,000 +/- 10,000 functional in-frame TRB CDR3 nucleotide clonotypes lacking stop codons were found per library. After each sample was downsampled to 5000 UMI-labeled TRB molecules, VDJtools was used to calculate diversity metrics such as normalized Shannon-Wiener and Chao1. VDJtools computed clonotype-size-weighted physicochemical properties of the central five CDR3 residues: interaction energy, strength, volume and Kidera factor 4. The reads, reprocessed by TCRdb, yield one row per CDR3 protein sequence and no DNA. V and J calls and clone size were set by TCRdb, not the authors. The sample table on file contains roughly 90,000 distinct CDR3 sequences. The ten largest clones take up 1.7% of the sample.

Sequencing was carried out using naive CXCR3- CD8+ T cells from blood. Interpreted using the paper, the cell subset or site label stands for: CD45RO-CCR7+CD27+CD95- naive CD8+ T cells lacking CXCR3 (TNR3-). This receptor was obtained from a human donor in good health. Some clones in this sample may be carry-over from other donors' samples. The rearranged segments are TRBV7-9 and TRBJ2-5; the D gene TCRdb calls, TRBD2, cannot be checked with no DNA. The CDR3 region reads CASSQLAGGPYETQYF.